The rows below give T cell receptor beta chains drawn from one sample of a study of cytomegalovirus exposure and HLA in healthy donors. Assay used: immunoSEQ multiplex PCR; TCRdb lists only in-frame clones, some missing. The sample carries more than 100,000 clones, around 76% recorded once. Sequencing used PBMCs. These receptors were obtained from a man aged 55 to 70 in good health and CMV-seropositive. The CDR3 runs from the conserved cysteine through the conserved F or W. The D gene is left open where the match is weak. Clone size is stated in some rows and not others, as once, few, many or a class when expanded.

d_gene	abundance	v_gene	j_gene	CDR3nt	CDR3aa
.	.	TRBV7-9	TRBJ1-4	TGTGCCAGCAGCTCCAGCGGTTTGACTAATGAAAAACTGTTTTTT	CASSSSGLTNEKLFF
TRBD1	.	TRBV5-1	TRBJ2-7	TGCGCCAGCAGCTTGGGGCGGACAGGGGTTAGTGAGCAGTACTTC	CASSLGRTGVSEQYF
TRBD1	.	TRBV7-2	TRBJ1-1	TGTGCCAGCAGCTTAGGGGGACAGAGTACTGAAGCTTTCTTT	CASSLGGQSTEAFF
TRBD2	.	TRBV18	TRBJ2-7	TGTGCCAGCTCGATGTTAGGGCGGGGGGTCGAGCAGTACTTC	CASSMLGRGVEQYF
.	.	TRBV30	TRBJ1-2	TGTGCCTGGAGTCCTGAGTCCGCCGGGGGCTACACCTTC	CAWSPESAGGYTF
TRBD1	few	TRBV7-9	TRBJ2-1	TGTGCCAGCAGACCCGGGACAGGCCCCAACAATGAGCAGTTCTTC	CASRPGTGPNNEQFF
.	.	TRBV6-1	TRBJ1-1	TGTGCCACCTCTGGGCTGGCCGGCAACACTGAAGCTTTCTTT	CATSGLAGNTEAFF
TRBD1	.	TRBV11-2	TRBJ2-3	TGTGCCAGCAGCCGAACAGGGGTGGGCACAGATACGCAGTATTTT	CASSRTGVGTDTQYF
.	.	TRBV27	TRBJ2-3	TGTGCCAGCAGTTTCGGGAATACGCAGTATTTT	CASSFGNTQYF
.	few	TRBV7-2	TRBJ1-5	TGTGCCAGCAGCGTCCCAGGGAATCAGCCCCAGCATTTT	CASSVPGNQPQHF
.	.	TRBV27	TRBJ1-1	TGTGCCAGCAGTTTATTGGGGGGGACCACTGAAGCTTTCTTT	CASSLLGGTTEAFF
TRBD2	.	TRBV5-1	TRBJ2-3	TGCGCCAGCAGCTTAGGCGGGGGGATTAACACAGATACGCAGTATTTT	CASSLGGGINTDTQYF
.	.	TRBV6-5	TRBJ1-1	TGTGCCAGCAGTTACTCGCACCGAGGGGGGAACACTGAAGCTTTCTTT	CASSYSHRGGNTEAFF
TRBD1	.	TRBV13	TRBJ2-3	TGTGCCAGCAGCAGCCCCGGGCAGGGGGGCACAGATACGCAGTATTTT	CASSSPGQGGTDTQYF
TRBD1	.	TRBV6-1	TRBJ1-1	TGTGCCAGCAGTATACAGGGGGAGTCTGAAGCTTTCTTT	CASSIQGESEAFF
.	.	TRBV5-6	TRBJ2-3	TGTGCCAGCAGCTGGGGTCGGGGAAGCACAGATACGCAGTATTTT	CASSWGRGSTDTQYF
TRBD2	once	TRBV29-1	TRBJ2-1	TGCAGCGTTGAAGGGGCCCGGGGGGATGAGCAGTTCTTC	CSVEGARGDEQFF
TRBD2	.	TRBV7-9	TRBJ2-3	TGTGCCAGCAGCTCCCGGATAGCGGGAAACCCAGATACGCAGTATTTT	CASSSRIAGNPDTQYF
TRBD2	.	TRBV7-6	TRBJ2-2	TGTGCCAGCAGCACCCGAGGGGGAGGACTAGCGGGCATCGGGGAGCTGTTTTTT	CASSTRGGGLAGIGELFF
TRBD2	.	TRBV10-1	TRBJ2-1	TGCGCCAGCAGCTCCGGGACTAGCGGGAGGTGGGAGCAGTTCTTC	CASSSGTSGRWEQFF
.	.	TRBV12-2	TRBJ2-7	TGTGCAAGTCGCTTAGCTCTCCGGGATTATTCCTACGAGCAGTACTTC	CASRLALRDYSYEQYF
TRBD2	.	TRBV19	TRBJ2-7	TGTGCCAGTAAGGAGAAGCGGGAGGGCCGGAGAAACGAGCAGTACTTC	CASKEKREGRRNEQYF
.	once	TRBV30	TRBJ1-1	TGTGCCTGGAGTGTACGGGTGAACACTGAAGCTTTCTTT	CAWSVRVNTEAFF
.	.	TRBV18	TRBJ1-6	TGTGCCAGCTCACCAAAGAACGAGGCGGCACCCCTCCACTTT	CASSPKNEAAPLHF
TRBD2	.	TRBV30	TRBJ2-7	TGTGCCCGCGGAGTAGCGGGAGGAACCGAGCAGTACTTC	CARGVAGGTEQYF
.	few	TRBV4-1	TRBJ1-1	TGCGCCAGCAGCCAAGGAACTGACCGGGACACACTACGGAACACTGAAGCTTTCTTT	CASSQGTDRDTLRNTEAFF
.	few	TRBV7-9	TRBJ2-3	TGTGCCAGCAATCGCCTAAGGCTAGCAGAGCTAGATACGCAGTATTTT	CASNRLRLAELDTQYF
.	.	TRBV2	TRBJ1-3	TGTGCCAGCAGCGTGCACCCGGGCTCTGGAAACACCATATATTTT	CASSVHPGSGNTIYF
.	.	TRBV5-6	TRBJ1-5	TGTGCCAGCAGCCTAGGAAACAAGGTCGAGCATTTT	CASSLGNKVEHF
TRBD2	.	TRBV5-1	TRBJ2-7	TGCGCCAGCAGCTCGCAGGGACTAGCGGGCCTCTTTAGCTCCTACGAGCAGTACTTC	CASSSQGLAGLFSSYEQYF
.	.	TRBV6-5	TRBJ2-3	TGTGCCAGCAGTTACAGACTAACATCTACCACAGATACGCAGTATTTT	CASSYRLTSTTDTQYF
TRBD1	.	TRBV2	TRBJ2-1	TGTGCCAGCAGGGCCGACAGGGTCGGGGATGAGCAGTTCTTC	CASRADRVGDEQFF
.	.	TRBV6-1	TRBJ2-5	TGTGCCAGCACCTTGGGGGGGACATACCAAGAGACCCAGTACTTC	CASTLGGTYQETQYF
.	.	TRBV19	TRBJ2-5	TGTGCCCCCCGCCAGTCGGGAGAGACCCAGTACTTC	CAPRQSGETQYF
.	.	TRBV10-3	TRBJ1-2	TGTGCCATCAGTCAACAGGAGACCGACTATGGCTACACCTTC	CAISQQETDYGYTF
TRBD2	.	TRBV9	TRBJ2-1	TGTGCCAGCAGTATGACTAGCGGGAGGGTAGATGAGCAGTTCTTC	CASSMTSGRVDEQFF
TRBD1	.	TRBV30	TRBJ1-1	TGTGCCTGGGGAACAGGGGTTGAAGCTTTCTTT	CAWGTGVEAFF
.	.	TRBV6-5	TRBJ1-2	TGTGCCAGCAGTAACAGAAACTATGGCTACACCTTC	CASSNRNYGYTF
.	.	TRBV7-2	TRBJ1-4	TGTGCCAGCAGCTCATTTACCCAGGAGGGCGAAAAACTGTTTTTT	CASSSFTQEGEKLFF
.	.	TRBV6-1	TRBJ2-2	TGTGCCAGCAGTGAAGGCTCGGCAGGGGCCTGGGGCGGGGAGCTGTTTTTT	CASSEGSAGAWGGELFF
.	.	TRBV28	TRBJ2-5	TGTGCCAGCAGTCCCGGCGGACTCCGCGGGACCCAGTACTTC	CASSPGGLRGTQYF
TRBD1	once	TRBV9	TRBJ1-4	TGTGCCAGCAGCGTTTCACAGGGGGGAGTGGTTGAAAAACTGTTTTTT	CASSVSQGGVVEKLFF
.	.	TRBV9	TRBJ2-2	TGTGCCAGCAGCGTAGCTCCGAACACCGGGGAGCTGTTTTTT	CASSVAPNTGELFF
.	.	TRBV5-4	TRBJ1-5	TGTGCCAGCAGCTTGGACGGGAATGGGTACAATCAGCCCCAGCATTTT	CASSLDGNGYNQPQHF
.	.	TRBV15	TRBJ2-7	TGTGCCACCAGCAGAGAGGCGGCCTACGAGCAGTACTTC	CATSREAAYEQYF
TRBD1	few	TRBV15	TRBJ2-7	TGTGCCACCAGCAGAGGGGTTGGGACAGGGGGCTACGAGCAGTACTTC	CATSRGVGTGGYEQYF
TRBD1	.	TRBV30	TRBJ1-2	TGTGCCTGGAGCACCGGGACAGGGACTGGCTACACCTTC	CAWSTGTGTGYTF
.	.	TRBV10-2	TRBJ1-5	TGCGCCAGCAGTGTAGAAAATCAGCCCCAGCATTTT	CASSVENQPQHF
TRBD1	.	TRBV5-1	TRBJ1-6	TGCGCCAGCAGCTTGGGGGGGACAGGGGTCTCACCCCTCCACTTT	CASSLGGTGVSPLHF
.	.	TRBV10-2	TRBJ2-3	TGCGCCAGCACTCCTAGCACAGATACGCAGTATTTT	CASTPSTDTQYF
.	once	TRBV18	TRBJ1-5	TGTGCCAGCTCACAGCCGGGACGGGGGAATCAGCCCCAGCATTTT	CASSQPGRGNQPQHF
.	.	TRBV5-6	TRBJ2-7	TGTGCCAGCAGCTTGGGCGGGCGTTCCTACGAGCAGTACTTC	CASSLGGRSYEQYF
.	.	TRBV10-3	TRBJ2-1	TGTGCCATCAGTGAGGCCCCGGGGGGCGAGCAGTTCTTC	CAISEAPGGEQFF
TRBD2	.	TRBV11-2	TRBJ2-5	TGTGCCAGCAGCTTAGGTGCGGGGGGGTCTGAGACCCAGTACTTC	CASSLGAGGSETQYF
.	.	TRBV7-9	TRBJ1-5	TGTGCCAGCAGCTTACAGGGGAGTCAGCCCCAGCATTTT	CASSLQGSQPQHF